What follows describes a single TCR beta chain. Antigen unknown. This specimen belongs to a study of shared clonotypes between healthy human individuals. Measured with immunoSEQ multiplex PCR; TCRdb has only the in-frame clones, and not every one. Of roughly 320,000 clones listed, around 87% are singletons. Study donors comprised healthy, HIV-negative adults devoid of recent acute infection or vaccination. Overall study findings and caveats: The donor pool, a small one, limited the genetic and exposure-history diversity represented. It was anticipated that sequencing depth would influence how many clonotypes donors shared.

Sequenced: memory CD8+ T cells sorted from blood. Subset: CD45RO+ cells pooled with CCR7-negative TemRA cells. This receptor was taken from a man between 18 and 29 years old in good health.

The CDR3 DNA reads TGTGCCAGCAGTCCCCGCTCGTACGAGCAGTACTTC. Protein product: CASSPRSYEQYF. The genes are TRBV28 and TRBJ2-7; D gene unclear. The V end was cut by 5 bases, the J end by 4 bases, with 9 bases between. This CDR3 is 12 amino acids long. Germline V gene data show CDR1 as MDHEN and CDR2 as SYDVKM.